These T cell receptor beta chains were read from a single sample in a study of shared clonotypes between healthy human individuals. Profiled with immunoSEQ multiplex PCR; TCRdb holds only in-frame clones, not every one. Of approximately 740,000 clones in the sample, 80% to 95% were seen once. Sequenced material: naive CD8+ T cells sorted from blood. These receptors originate from a man between 25 and 39 years old in good health. Each CDR3 is given with its conserved first and last residue. Fields, in order: J gene, V gene, D gene, clone size, CDR3 DNA, CDR3 protein. A D gene is named only where the DNA matches it firmly. Rows give clone size only sometimes, using once, few, many, or a class for an expanded clone.

J gene: TRBJ1-5; V gene: TRBV27; D gene: NA; clone size: NA; CDR3 DNA: TGTGCCAGCAGTTTGTTGAATCAGCCCCAGCATTTT; CDR3 protein: CASSLLNQPQHF
J gene: TRBJ1-2; V gene: TRBV5-4; D gene: NA; clone size: NA; CDR3 DNA: TGTGCCAGCAGCTCAGCAGGGACCGAAGCTAACTATGGCTACACCTTC; CDR3 protein: CASSSAGTEANYGYTF
J gene: TRBJ1-1; V gene: TRBV10-3; D gene: NA; clone size: NA; CDR3 DNA: TGTGCCATCAGGACACACCGCGGCGGCACTGAAGCTTTCTTT; CDR3 protein: CAIRTHRGGTEAFF
J gene: TRBJ2-5; V gene: TRBV18; D gene: NA; clone size: NA; CDR3 DNA: TGTGCCAGCTCACCACCCCTATGGGAGACCCAGTACTTC; CDR3 protein: CASSPPLWETQYF
J gene: TRBJ2-7; V gene: TRBV15; D gene: NA; clone size: NA; CDR3 DNA: TGTGCCACCAGCAGAGTCCGGGACACTGGCGAGCAGTACTTC; CDR3 protein: CATSRVRDTGEQYF
J gene: TRBJ1-2; V gene: TRBV11-2; D gene: TRBD1; clone size: few; CDR3 DNA: TGTGCCAGCAGCTTCCCGGACAGGGTTGATGGCTACACCTTC; CDR3 protein: CASSFPDRVDGYTF
J gene: TRBJ2-3; V gene: TRBV2; D gene: NA; clone size: NA; CDR3 DNA: TGTGCCAGCAGTGAACCCACAGATACGCAGTATTTT; CDR3 protein: CASSEPTDTQYF
J gene: TRBJ2-7; V gene: TRBV7-8; D gene: NA; clone size: NA; CDR3 DNA: TGTGCCAGCAGCTTATTAGTTCTTCCCTACGAGCAGTACTTC; CDR3 protein: CASSLLVLPYEQYF
J gene: TRBJ2-7; V gene: TRBV10-1; D gene: TRBD2; clone size: NA; CDR3 DNA: TGCGCCAGCAGTGCGGGACTAGTGTCCTACGAGCAGTACTTC; CDR3 protein: CASSAGLVSYEQYF
J gene: TRBJ2-2; V gene: TRBV7-9; D gene: NA; clone size: NA; CDR3 DNA: TGTGCCAGCAGTCTTGTCTCGGCGAACACCGGGGAGCTGTTTTTT; CDR3 protein: CASSLVSANTGELFF
J gene: TRBJ2-5; V gene: TRBV28; D gene: NA; clone size: NA; CDR3 DNA: TGTGCCAGCAGTTTCAGGCCCTCTCCAGAGACCCAGTACTTC; CDR3 protein: CASSFRPSPETQYF
J gene: TRBJ2-7; V gene: TRBV10-1; D gene: NA; clone size: NA; CDR3 DNA: TGCGCCAGCAGTGAAATGTTAGCGCGGGAGCAGTACTTC; CDR3 protein: CASSEMLAREQYF
J gene: TRBJ1-4; V gene: TRBV27; D gene: TRBD1; clone size: NA; CDR3 DNA: TGTGCCAGCAGTCCACACAGGGGTGTATGGGGTTTCGATGAAAAACTGTTTTTT; CDR3 protein: CASSPHRGVWGFDEKLFF
J gene: TRBJ2-7; V gene: TRBV29-1; D gene: NA; clone size: NA; CDR3 DNA: TGCAGCGTTGAAATAACGGGAAACTACGAGCAGTACTTC; CDR3 protein: CSVEITGNYEQYF